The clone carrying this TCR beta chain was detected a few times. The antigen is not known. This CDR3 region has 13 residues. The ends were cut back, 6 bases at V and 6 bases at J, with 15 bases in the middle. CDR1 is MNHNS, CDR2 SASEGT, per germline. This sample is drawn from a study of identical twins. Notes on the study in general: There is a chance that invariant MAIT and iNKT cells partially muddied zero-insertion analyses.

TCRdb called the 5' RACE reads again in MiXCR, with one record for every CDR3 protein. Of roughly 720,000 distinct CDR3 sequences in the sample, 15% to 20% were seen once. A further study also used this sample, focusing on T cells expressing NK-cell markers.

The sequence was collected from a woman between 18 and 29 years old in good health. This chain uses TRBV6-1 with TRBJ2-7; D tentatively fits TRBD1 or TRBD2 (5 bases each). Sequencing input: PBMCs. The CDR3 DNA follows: TGTGCCAGCAGGGGGCTAGCCCAAGGCGAGCAGTACTTC. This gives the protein CASRGLAQGEQYF.